This T cell receptor (beta chain) emerged from a study of cytomegalovirus exposure and HLA in healthy donors. Overall study findings and caveats: Specificity of three CMV-associated chains for CMV antigens was verified in vitro. An analysis was carried out at a later point. It showed that HLA-associated TCR beta chains were more clonally expanded than equally common non-associated chains.

Remarks on this clone: Its antigen is not known.

It was healthy bone marrow donors who served as donors. The CDR3 extends over 16 amino acids. J was trimmed by 4 bases and V by 3 bases; bases with no gene match: 5. CDR1 and CDR2 (germline): SEHNR, FQNEAQ (reference sequence). The primer mix had 60 Vbeta and 13 Jbeta primers. Libraries were prepared by immunoSEQ multiplex PCR; TCRdb keeps only in-frame clonotypes and omits some of them. This table holds approximately 170,000 clones, around three quarters found once. The V call is TRBV7-9, the J call TRBJ2-3; 12 nucleotides line up with TRBD2. This clonotype was sampled from a woman aged 40 to 49 in good health and CMV-seronegative. The specimen was PBMCs. CDR3 protein: CASSFDLAGGADTQYF. CDR3 bases: TGTGCCAGCAGCTTCGACCTAGCGGGAGGGGCAGATACGCAGTATTTT. The whole variable domain, remainder taken from reference TRBV7-9 and TRBJ2-3, is DTGVSQNPRHKITKRGQNVTFRCDPISEHNRLYWYRQTLGQGPEFLTYFQNEAQLEKSRLLSDRFSAERPKGSFSTLEIQRTEQGDSAMYLCASSFDLAGGADTQYFGPGTRLTVL.